This T cell receptor beta chain was obtained from a study of blood T cell repertoires in COVID-19. Study information: Samples came from the United States, Italy and Spain, spanning acute and convalescent COVID-19. T cells, B-cell-depleted T cells, or PBMCs provided the cDNA or gDNA that served as material.

The CDR3 consists of 16 residues. Germline V CDR1 and CDR2: SGHRS, YFSETQ. V shed 0 bases, J shed 4 bases, and the junction held 8 bases outside the gene matches. In the original analysis: From reference gene primer amplification, estimates of nucleated cell counts were derived. Sequencing used immunoSEQ multiplex PCR; TCRdb keeps in-frame clones, though not all of them. V and J calls plus clone size are reproduced from that table; the DNA served to infer D and trimming. The table shows fewer than 300,000 clones, with 84% occurring only once. This sequence joins TRBV5-1 and TRBJ2-3, with 7 positions matching TRBD1. Material: peripheral blood. The sequence was obtained from a human donor in a cohort sampled during active COVID-19. The CDR3 DNA reads TGCGCCAGCAGCTTGGGTCGGACAGGCATCGCAGATACGCAGTATTTT. This translates into CASSLGRTGIADTQYF.